These 17 T cell receptor beta chains originate from one sample sequenced in a study of cytomegalovirus exposure and HLA in healthy donors. The study ran its PCR with 60 Vbeta and 13 Jbeta primers. Libraries were prepared by immunoSEQ multiplex PCR; TCRdb keeps only in-frame clonotypes and omits some of them. The repertoire holds approximately 190,000 clones, with 81% as singletons. The material sequenced was PBMCs. The receptors were gathered from a man aged 50-60 years in good health and CMV-seronegative.

On this clone: Other nucleotide sequences from this sample produce the same CDR3. The chain couples TRBV7-2 to TRBJ1-6, with D tentatively TRBD1 (5 bases). V was pared by 1 base and J by 13 bases, with 14 bases between. This CDR3 region has 14 residues. Germline V gene data show CDR1 as SGHTA and CDR2 as FQGNSA. CDR3 DNA: TGTGCCAGCAGCTTAGGCGCCGGGGGTTCGCCCCTCCACTTT. It codes for CASSLGAGGSPLHF.

The V and J genes are TRBV27 and TRBJ2-7; 9 bases are shared with TRBD1. The CDR3 is made up of 15 amino acids. V lost 4 bases and J lost 6; bases outside the gene matches: 10. From germline, CDR1 is MNHEY and CDR2 SMNVEV (reference sequence). CDR3 nucleotides: TGTGCCAGCAGTTCAAGGGACAGGGTCATAGGCGAGCAGTACTTC. Its translation is CASSSRDRVIGEQYF.

The V and J genes are TRBV7-9 and TRBJ2-7; weak D call: TRBD2 (6 bases). The CDR3 is 15 amino acids. In germline, CDR1 is SEHNR, CDR2 FQNEAQ (reference sequence). Deletions cut 0 bases from V and 3 bases from J, with 12 bases between. Here the CDR3 DNA reads TGTGCCAGCAGCTTAGCCTACGGGACTGTCTACGAGCAGTACTTC. Residues: CASSLAYGTVYEQYF.

This clone has just one count. The J gene is TRBJ1-1, the V gene TRBV9; weak D call: TRBD1 (5 bases). CDR3 length: 15 residues. Germline lookup yields CDR1 SGDLS and CDR2 YYNGEE. Between the trimmed V and J ends, which lost 4 bases and 0 bases, there was a span of 13 bases. The CDR3 protein is CASSPAGALNTEAFF. DNA of the CDR3: TGTGCCAGCAGCCCAGCTGGGGCCTTGAACACTGAAGCTTTCTTT.

The genes are TRBV25-1 and TRBJ1-2; 7 bases fit TRBD1. CDR3 size: 13 residues. J lost 4 bases, V lost 5 bases, and 4 bases had no gene match. From germline, CDR1 is MGHDK and CDR2 SYGVNS. The CDR3 DNA reads TGTGCCAGCAGTCAGGGGGAGACCTATGGCTACACCTTC. It specifies CASSQGETYGYTF.

This chain connects TRBV7-6 to TRBJ1-1; D is undetermined. There are 13 residues in the CDR3. CDR1 is SGHVS, CDR2 FNYEAQ, per germline. Trimming took 3 bases from V and 5 from J, leaving 10 bases between them. The DNA of the CDR3 is TGTGCCAGCAGCTTCCTAGGGAGTACTGAAGCTTTCTTT. The encoded protein is CASSFLGSTEAFF.

This clone has just a few counts. The chain combines TRBV2 with TRBJ2-3; D might be TRBD1 (5 bases). CDR3 size: 14 residues. Germline CDR1 and CDR2: SNHLY and FYNNEI. Trimming took off 6 bases at V and 3 bases at J, with 13 bases between the two ends. The CDR3 here is CASRVDSRTDTQYF. The CDR3, as DNA: TGTGCCAGCAGGGTTGACAGTCGGACAGATACGCAGTATTTT.

This clone came up a few times. This rearrangement joins TRBV27 to TRBJ2-1; D is possibly TRBD2 (5 bases). This CDR3 spans 16 amino acids. V was pared by 4 bases and J by 6 bases, with 19 bases between. In germline, CDR1 is MNHEY, CDR2 SMNVEV (reference sequence). CDR3 nucleotides: TGTGCCAGCAGTTCTGAGAGGAGGACCATTCCCAATGAGCAGTTCTTC. This gives the protein CASSSERRTIPNEQFF.

CDR3 nucleotide sequence: TGTGCCTGGAGTGTACAAGTGAACACTGAAGCTTTCTTT. Its protein product is CAWSVQVNTEAFF. The V call is TRBV30, the J call TRBJ1-1; the D is unclear. This CDR3 is built from 13 residues. From germline, CDR1 is GTSNPN and CDR2 SVGIG (reference sequence). The V gene lost 0 bases and the J gene lost 0 bases, with 5 bases spanning the gap.

This chain uses TRBV7-2 with TRBJ2-7; the match to TRBD2 covers 8 bases. Germline-derived CDR1 and CDR2 are SGHTA and FQGNSA. This CDR3 is built from 15 residues. After removal of 2 bases from V and 0 bases from J, the junction contained 3 bases not matched to a gene. CDR3 coding DNA: TGTGCCAGCAGCTTAAGCGGGGGCCTCTCCTACGAGCAGTACTTC. Translated: CASSLSGGLSYEQYF.

This chain links TRBV7-9 with TRBJ1-1; D unresolved. There are 15 residues in the CDR3. Germline lookup yields CDR1 SEHNR and CDR2 FQNEAQ (reference sequence). V gave up 7 bases and J gave up 7 bases, with 22 bases separating them. The CDR3 nucleotides are TGTGCCAGCATCCTAGTCCCTTCGGTTGGTGTTGAAGCTTTCTTT. Amino acids: CASILVPSVGVEAFF.

The V call is TRBV2, the J call TRBJ2-1; D perhaps matches TRBD1 (5 bases). Germline-derived CDR1 and CDR2 are SNHLY and FYNNEI. V was pared by 2 bases and J by 9 bases, with 14 bases between. The CDR3 contains 14 residues. The CDR3 loop is CASSESGRVFEQFF. The CDR3 DNA follows: TGTGCCAGCAGTGAATCGGGCAGGGTGTTTGAGCAGTTCTTC.

The chain is built from TRBV10-3 and TRBJ2-2; D is possibly TRBD1 (5 bases). The CDR3 sequence is 14 residues long. Trimming pared 5 bases from V and 3 bases from J, leaving 10 bases between. Germline CDR1 and CDR2: ENHRY and SYGVKD. CDR3 DNA: TGTGCCATCAGTCCAAAAGGGGACACCGGGGAGCTGTTTTTT. Its protein is CAISPKGDTGELFF.

J is TRBJ1-2 and V is TRBV15; 7 bases agree with TRBD1. Trimming took 5 bases from V and 8 from J; bases not matched to a gene: 8. The CDR3 is 13 amino acids. Germline-derived CDR1 and CDR2 are LNHNV and YYDKDF (reference sequence). This CDR3 reads CATSPDRVRGYTF. The DNA of the CDR3 is TGTGCCACCAGCCCTGACAGGGTACGGGGCTACACCTTC.

The V and J genes are TRBV27 and TRBJ2-7; maybe TRBD1 (6 bases). Germline V gives CDR1 MNHEY, CDR2 SMNVEV (reference sequence). The V gene lost 0 bases and the J gene lost 4 bases, with 7 bases spanning the gap. This CDR3 spans 13 amino acids. CDR3 in DNA: TGTGCCAGCAGTTTATCCAGGGGATACGAGCAGTACTTC. Translating gives CASSLSRGYEQYF.

This clone was picked up one time. The chain combines TRBV7-2 with TRBJ1-2, with D hard to call. The CDR3 is 12 amino acids. Germline V CDR1 and CDR2: SGHTA, FQGNSA. V was clipped by 8 bases and J by 6 bases, with 13 bases between them. CDR3 sequence: CASREGGDGYTF. For the CDR3, the DNA is TGTGCCAGCCGAGAGGGAGGAGATGGCTACACCTTC.

This chain connects TRBV2 to TRBJ2-5; 9 bases are shared with TRBD2. The CDR3 consists of 13 residues. Germline assignment: CDR1 SNHLY and CDR2 FYNNEI. V was pared by 7 bases and J by 5 bases, with 5 bases of the junction left unmatched. Here the CDR3 reads CASNAGGIETQYF. CDR3 nucleotides: TGTGCCAGCAACGCGGGGGGGATTGAGACCCAGTACTTC.